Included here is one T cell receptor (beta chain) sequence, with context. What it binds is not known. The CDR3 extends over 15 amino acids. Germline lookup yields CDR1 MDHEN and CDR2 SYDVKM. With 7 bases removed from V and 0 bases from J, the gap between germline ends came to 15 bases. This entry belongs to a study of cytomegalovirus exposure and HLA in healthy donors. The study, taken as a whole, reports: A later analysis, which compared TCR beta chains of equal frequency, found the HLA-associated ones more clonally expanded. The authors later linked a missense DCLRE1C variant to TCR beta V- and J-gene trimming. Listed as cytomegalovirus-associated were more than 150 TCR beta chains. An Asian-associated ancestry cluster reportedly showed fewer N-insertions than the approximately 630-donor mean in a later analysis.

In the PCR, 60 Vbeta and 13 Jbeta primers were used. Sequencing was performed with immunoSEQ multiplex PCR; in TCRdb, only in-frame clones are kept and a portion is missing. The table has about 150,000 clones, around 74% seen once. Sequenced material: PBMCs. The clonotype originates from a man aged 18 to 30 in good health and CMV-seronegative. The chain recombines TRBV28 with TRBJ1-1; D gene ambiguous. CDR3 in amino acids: CASNLHSRVNTEAFF. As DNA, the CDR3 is TGTGCCAGCAATCTACACTCGCGGGTGAACACTGAAGCTTTCTTT.